This entry lists 26 T cell receptor beta chains sequenced from one sample in a study of OX40 agonist ivuxolimab in advanced cancers. The repertoire was sequenced with immunoSEQ multiplex PCR; TCRdb's copy has only in-frame clones and lacks some. There are some 70,000 clones in the sample; 75% to 90% occur only once, and approximately 0.4% lies in the top ten. The sequencing used CD4+ or CD8+ T cells sorted from blood, collected in a trial of the OX40 agonist ivuxolimab. All receptors derive from an adult with an advanced solid tumor such as melanoma, head and neck, liver or kidney cancer.

The chain combines TRBV28 with TRBJ2-5; D not resolved. The germline CDR1 and CDR2 sequences are MDHEN and SYDVKM. There are 14 residues in the CDR3. V was shortened by 1 base and J by 1 base, with 7 bases between the two germline ends. CDR3 sequence: CASSLSQIQETQYF. DNA of the CDR3: TGTGCCAGCAGTTTATCTCAAATCCAAGAGACCCAGTACTTC.

The chain employs TRBV30 and TRBJ2-2; D might be TRBD1 or TRBD2, each matching 5 bases. The V gene lost 0 bases and the J gene lost 3 bases, with 11 bases spanning the gap. Germline V gene data show CDR1 as GTSNPN and CDR2 as SVGIG (reference sequence). The CDR3 extends over 15 amino acids. CDR3 bases: TGTGCCTGGAGTGTAACCGGGGCGCACACCGGGGAGCTGTTTTTT. It codes for CAWSVTGAHTGELFF.

The chain recombines TRBV6-1 with TRBJ2-2; 12 nucleotides agree with TRBD1. The J segment lost 6 bases and the V segment lost 6 bases, leaving 5 bases of the junction unmatched. CDR1 is MNHNS and CDR2 is SASEGT in the germline V gene. The CDR3 extends over 15 amino acids. The CDR3 nucleotides are TGTGCCAGCAGGGCCGGGACAGGGGGCTCCGGGGAGCTGTTTTTT. As protein: CASRAGTGGSGELFF.

V is TRBV11-2 and J is TRBJ2-3; D remains unclear. Germline values: CDR1 SGHAT, CDR2 FQNNGV. CDR3 size: 14 residues. Trimming removed 1 base from V and 4 bases from J, with 9 bases in between. The CDR3 sequence: CASSLGGPSDTQYF. The CDR3 DNA sequence: TGTGCCAGCAGCTTAGGCGGCCCCTCAGATACGCAGTATTTT. Full variable domain (rest looked up from reference TRBV11-2 and TRBJ2-3): EAGVAQSPRYKIIEKRQSVAFWCNPISGHATLYWYQQILGQGPKLLIQFQNNGVVDDSQLPKDRFSAERLKGVDSTLKIQPAKLEDSAVYLCASSLGGPSDTQYFGPGTRLTVL.

The J gene is TRBJ1-1, the V gene TRBV5-4; the D gene is possibly TRBD1 (5 bases). The length of the CDR3 is 16 residues. V lost 5 bases and J 1 base, leaving 18 bases between the germline ends. Germline V gene sequence: CDR1 SGHNT, CDR2 YYREEE (reference sequence). The CDR3 coding sequence is TGTGCCAGCAGTCTATCAGGGAACTCCAAGAACACTGAAGCTTTCTTT. It codes for CASSLSGNSKNTEAFF. The entire variable domain, with the rest obtained from reference TRBV5-4 and TRBJ1-1, is as follows: ETGVTQSPTHLIKTRGQQVTLRCSSQSGHNTVSWYQQALGQGPQFIFQYYREEENGRGNFPPRFSGLQFPNYSSELNVNALELDDSALYLCASSLSGNSKNTEAFFGQGTRLTVV.

The chain recombines TRBV28 with TRBJ2-2, with D perhaps matching TRBD1 (6 bases). Germline assignment: CDR1 MDHEN and CDR2 SYDVKM. Trimming took off 2 bases at V and 12 bases at J, with 13 bases between the two ends. The CDR3 runs to 13 residues. The CDR3 DNA follows: TGTGCCAGCAGTTTAATTAGGGGGACCCAGCTGTTTTTT. Protein product: CASSLIRGTQLFF.

The chain employs TRBV19 and TRBJ2-3; 8 bases map to TRBD2. The germline gives CDR1 LNHDA, CDR2 SQIVND (reference sequence). J gave up 4 bases and V 10 bases, and 10 bases lay outside the gene matches. The CDR3 length is 14 residues. The CDR3 loop reads CATRRERESDTQYF. CDR3 in DNA: TGTGCCACCAGGCGGGAGCGGGAGTCAGATACGCAGTATTTT.

The CDR3 sequence: CASSLRAGVSYNEQFF. As DNA, the CDR3 is TGTGCCAGCAGCTTAAGAGCGGGGGTTTCCTACAATGAGCAGTTCTTC. The chain combines TRBV7-9 with TRBJ2-1; TRBD2 matches at 8 bases. This CDR3 spans 16 amino acids. V lost 2 bases to trimming and J lost 1 base; unmatched junction nucleotides: 4. CDR1 and CDR2 from the germline V gene are SEHNR and FQNEAQ (reference sequence). Drawing the rest from reference TRBV7-9 and TRBJ2-1, the complete variable domain is DTGVSQNPRHKITKRGQNVTFRCDPISEHNRLYWYRQTLGQGPEFLTYFQNEAQLEKSRLLSDRFSAERPKGSFSTLEIQRTEQGDSAMYLCASSLRAGVSYNEQFFGPGTRLTVL.

This chain links TRBV6-1 with TRBJ1-2; D is ambiguous. The CDR3 length is 16 residues. The germline V gene has CDR1 MNHNS and CDR2 SASEGT. V shed 4 bases and J shed 1 base, with 16 bases lying between them. CDR3 sequence: CASSGSWGEDNYGYTF. The CDR3 bases are TGTGCCAGCAGTGGCTCATGGGGAGAGGATAACTATGGCTACACCTTC.

The J gene is TRBJ1-3, the V gene TRBV28; D not resolved. The CDR3 is 15 residues long. Germline CDR1 reads MDHEN; CDR2 reads SYDVKM. V lost 1 base and J 4 bases, leaving 11 bases between the germline ends. In DNA form, the CDR3 reads TGTGCCAGCAGTTTATCCCCCAACGGGGGAAACACCATATATTTT. Its protein product is CASSLSPNGGNTIYF. Together with reference TRBV28 and TRBJ1-3, the CDR3 gives the full variable domain: DVKVTQSSRYLVKRTGEKVFLECVQDMDHENMFWYRQDPGLGLRLIYFSYDVKMKEKGDIPEGYSVSREKKERFSLILESASTNQTSMYLCASSLSPNGGNTIYFGEGSWLTVV.

The gene calls are TRBV5-6 and TRBJ2-1, with a possible D match to TRBD1 (7 bases). Trimming cost V 3 bases and J 10 bases, with 17 bases left between them. Looked up from germline, CDR1 is SGHDT and CDR2 is YYEEEE. The CDR3 contains 14 residues. CDR3 DNA sequence: TGTGCCAGCAGCTGGACCTCAGGGGGGTACGAGCAGTTCTTC. Translation: CASSWTSGGYEQFF.

This chain joins TRBV6-5 and TRBJ2-2; D is undetermined. Germline assignment: CDR1 MNHEY and CDR2 SVGAGI. CDR3 size: 12 residues. Trimming shortened V by 7 bases and J by 0 bases, and 3 bases separated the two germline ends. CDR3 in amino acids: CASKPNTGELFF. As DNA, the CDR3 is TGTGCCAGCAAACCGAACACCGGGGAGCTGTTTTTT.

The V gene is TRBV6-5, the J gene TRBJ1-5, with D possibly TRBD1 on 5 matching bases. Germline lookup yields CDR1 MNHEY and CDR2 SVGAGI. With 8 bases removed from V and 0 bases from J, the gap between germline ends came to 11 bases. This CDR3 comprises 14 residues. In DNA, the CDR3 is TGTGCCAGCCTCGACAGCAATAGCAATCAGCCCCAGCATTTT. This translates into CASLDSNSNQPQHF.

The V and J genes are TRBV7-9 and TRBJ2-3; possible D gene TRBD2, 6 bases. The germline V and J ends were trimmed by 5 bases and 4 bases, with 10 bases remaining between them. In germline, CDR1 is SEHNR, CDR2 FQNEAQ (reference sequence). The CDR3 runs 13 residues. CDR3 nucleotide sequence: TGTGCCAGCAGCCACCCGGGGGCAGATACGCAGTATTTT. Residues: CASSHPGADTQYF.

This clone came up once. V is TRBV2 and J is TRBJ2-7; no firm D call. V dropped 6 bases and J dropped 6 bases, with 12 bases sitting between them. CDR3 size: 12 residues. Per the germline V gene, CDR1 is SNHLY and CDR2 is FYNNEI. DNA of the CDR3: TGTGCCAGCAGCCTGGCCCCTTCCGAGCAGTACGTC. Its translation: CASSLAPSEQYV.

This clone showed up just a few times. The chain recombines TRBV11-2 with TRBJ2-6; TRBD1 matches 11 bases. V lost 6 bases, J lost 1 base, and 8 bases stayed unmatched. There are 18 residues in the CDR3. The V gene's germline CDR1 is SGHAT and CDR2 FQNNGV. The CDR3 is CASSSNRDRGSGANVLTF. The CDR3 DNA reads as TGTGCCAGCAGTTCGAACCGGGACAGGGGGTCTGGGGCCAACGTCCTGACTTTC.

This clone was observed a handful of times. The V call is TRBV6-6, the J call TRBJ2-7; D is undetermined. The CDR3 extends over 14 amino acids. Germline assignment: CDR1 MNHNY and CDR2 SVGAGI (reference sequence). Trimming removed 2 bases at V and 2 bases at J, with 10 bases between. The CDR3 nucleotides read TGTGCCAGCAGTTACGGCTCTGTAGCCTACGAGCAGTACTTC. As protein: CASSYGSVAYEQYF.

The chain combines TRBV19 with TRBJ2-7, with a possible D match to TRBD1 (6 bases). The germline CDR1 and CDR2 sequences are LNHDA and SQIVND (reference sequence). Trimming cost V 6 bases and J 0 bases, with 18 bases left between them. The CDR3 length is 16 residues. For the CDR3, the DNA is TGTGCCAGTAGACAGGGACACCTTGCCTTCTCCTACGAGCAGTACTTC. It is translated as CASRQGHLAFSYEQYF.

V is TRBV2 and J is TRBJ2-3; either TRBD1 or TRBD2 may supply D (5 bases each). The germline V gene has CDR1 SNHLY and CDR2 FYNNEI. The V end lost 8 bases, the J end lost 8 bases, and 20 bases lay between the germline ends. The CDR3 runs 14 residues. Written as DNA, the CDR3 is TGTGCCAGCGGGGGTAGTAGGGTCTTTGGTACGCAGTATTTT. Its protein is CASGGSRVFGTQYF. Looking up the rest from reference TRBV2 and TRBJ2-3 gives the full variable domain: EPEVTQTPSHQVTQMGQEVILRCVPISNHLYFYWYRQILGQKVEFLVSFYNNEISEKSEIFDDQFSVERPDGSNFTLKIRSTKLEDSAMYFCASGGSRVFGTQYFGPGTRLTVL.

The J gene is TRBJ2-7, the V gene TRBV7-2; unclear D gene. Germline V gives CDR1 SGHTA, CDR2 FQGNSA. The germline V and J ends were trimmed by 4 bases and 6 bases, with 13 bases remaining between them. This CDR3 has 13 amino acids. DNA of the CDR3: TGTGCCAGCAGCTGGACGGTTTTGCTCGAGCAGTACTTC. Protein: CASSWTVLLEQYF.

The rearrangement uses TRBV28 and TRBJ2-7, with 11 bases fitting TRBD2. Looked up from germline, CDR1 is MDHEN and CDR2 is SYDVKM. CDR3 length equals 16 residues. Germline trimming cut 5 bases from V and 0 bases from J; bases unmatched to any gene: 6. The CDR3 here is CASSPTSGVSSYEQYF. The CDR3 bases are TGTGCCAGCAGTCCGACTAGCGGGGTGAGCTCCTACGAGCAGTACTTC.

The V call is TRBV20-1, the J call TRBJ2-7; D uncertain. The V gene lost 5 bases and the J gene lost 3 bases, with 8 bases spanning the gap. The CDR3 consists of 11 residues. Germline loops: CDR1 DFQATT, CDR2 SNEGSKA (reference sequence). The CDR3 sequence is CSARTFYEQYF. In nucleotides, the CDR3 is TGCAGTGCTCGGACCTTCTACGAGCAGTACTTC.

The chain joins TRBV27 to TRBJ1-4; D is unresolved. There are 13 residues in the CDR3. Germline CDR1 and CDR2: MNHEY and SMNVEV (reference sequence). V was shortened by 1 base and J by 8 bases, with 8 bases between the two germline ends. The CDR3 here is CASSLYRGEKLFF. The CDR3 DNA reads as TGTGCCAGCAGTTTATACCGAGGGGAAAAACTGTTTTTT. Supplemented by reference TRBV27 and TRBJ1-4, the full variable domain reads EAQVTQNPRYLITVTGKKLTVTCSQNMNHEYMSWYRQDPGLGLRQIYYSMNVEVTDKGDVPEGYKVSRKEKRNFPLILESPSPNQTSLYFCASSLYRGEKLFFGSGTQLSVL.

This rearrangement joins TRBV15 to TRBJ2-7; TRBD2 is a possible D gene (6 bases). The CDR3 consists of 15 residues. The V gene lost 1 base and the J gene lost 0 bases, with 10 bases spanning the gap. Germline CDR1 is LNHNV and CDR2 is YYDKDF (reference sequence). DNA for the CDR3: TGTGCCACCAGCAGAGGACGGGGGTACTCCTACGAGCAGTACGTC. It yields the protein CATSRGRGYSYEQYV.

This clone was seen only once. The chain combines TRBV5-4 with TRBJ2-5, with D tentatively TRBD1 (7 bases). V was clipped by 2 bases and J by 5 bases, with 13 bases between them. Germline-derived CDR1 and CDR2 are SGHNT and YYREEE (reference sequence). This CDR3 is built from 14 residues. The CDR3 coding sequence is TGTGCCAGCAGCTTCAGGGGGGTATCGGAGACCCAGTACTTC. Its translation: CASSFRGVSETQYF.

This clone has only one observation. This sequence joins TRBV28 and TRBJ1-2, with D perhaps matching TRBD1 (5 bases). CDR1 MDHEN and CDR2 SYDVKM come from the germline V gene. The CDR3 loop spans 16 amino acids. Deletions cut 4 bases from V and 1 base from J, with 16 bases between. The CDR3 is CASSSGIDRNNYGYTF. CDR3 coding DNA: TGTGCCAGCAGTTCAGGCATAGACAGAAATAACTATGGCTACACCTTC.